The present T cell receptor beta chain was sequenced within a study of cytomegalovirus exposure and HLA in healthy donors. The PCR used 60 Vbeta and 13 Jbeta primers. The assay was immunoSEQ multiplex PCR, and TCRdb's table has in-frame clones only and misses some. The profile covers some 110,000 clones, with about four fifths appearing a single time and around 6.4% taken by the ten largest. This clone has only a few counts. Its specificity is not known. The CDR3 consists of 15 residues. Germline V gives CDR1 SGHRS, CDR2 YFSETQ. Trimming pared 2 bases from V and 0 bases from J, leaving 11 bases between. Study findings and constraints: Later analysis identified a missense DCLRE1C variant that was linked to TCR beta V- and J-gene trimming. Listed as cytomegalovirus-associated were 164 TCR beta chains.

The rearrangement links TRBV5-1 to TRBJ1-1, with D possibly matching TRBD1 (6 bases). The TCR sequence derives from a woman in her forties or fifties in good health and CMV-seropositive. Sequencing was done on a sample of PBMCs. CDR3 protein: CASSLDRSMNTEAFF. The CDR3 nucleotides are TGCGCCAGCAGCTTAGACAGGTCCATGAACACTGAAGCTTTCTTT.